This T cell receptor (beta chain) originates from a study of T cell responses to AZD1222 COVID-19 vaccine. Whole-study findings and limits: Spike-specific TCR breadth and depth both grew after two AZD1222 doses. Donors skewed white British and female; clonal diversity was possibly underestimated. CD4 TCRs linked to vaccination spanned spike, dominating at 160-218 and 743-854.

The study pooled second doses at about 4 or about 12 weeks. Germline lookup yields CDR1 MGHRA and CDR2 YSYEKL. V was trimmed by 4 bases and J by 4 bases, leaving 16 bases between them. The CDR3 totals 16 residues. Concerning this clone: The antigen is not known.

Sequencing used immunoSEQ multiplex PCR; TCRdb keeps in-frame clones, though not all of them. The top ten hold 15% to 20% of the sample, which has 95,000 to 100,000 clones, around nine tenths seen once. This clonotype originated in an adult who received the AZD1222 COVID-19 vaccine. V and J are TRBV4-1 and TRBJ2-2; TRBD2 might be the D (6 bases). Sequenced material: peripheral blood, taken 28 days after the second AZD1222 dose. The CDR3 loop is CASSPAGTLGTGELFF. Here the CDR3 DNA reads TGCGCCAGCAGCCCTGCCGGGACTCTAGGCACCGGGGAGCTGTTTTTT.